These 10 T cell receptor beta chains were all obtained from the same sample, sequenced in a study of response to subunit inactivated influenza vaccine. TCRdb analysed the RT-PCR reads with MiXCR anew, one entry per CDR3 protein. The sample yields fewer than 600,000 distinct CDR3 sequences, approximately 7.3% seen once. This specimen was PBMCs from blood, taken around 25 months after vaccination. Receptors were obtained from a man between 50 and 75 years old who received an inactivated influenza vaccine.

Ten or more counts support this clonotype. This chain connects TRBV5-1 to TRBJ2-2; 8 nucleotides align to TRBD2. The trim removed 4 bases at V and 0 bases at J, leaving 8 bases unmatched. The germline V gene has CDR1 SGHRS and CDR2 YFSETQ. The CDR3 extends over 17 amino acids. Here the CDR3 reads CASSVRGGLSNTGELFF. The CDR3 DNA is TGCGCCAGCAGCGTACGGGGGGGCCTTTCGAACACCGGGGAGCTGTTTTTT.

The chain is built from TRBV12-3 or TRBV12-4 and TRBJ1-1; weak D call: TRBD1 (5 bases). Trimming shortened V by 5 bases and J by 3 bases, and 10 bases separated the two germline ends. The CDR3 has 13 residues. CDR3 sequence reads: CASSGGFYTEAFF. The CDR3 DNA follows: TGTGCCAGCAGTGGGGGATTCTACACTGAAGCTTTCTTT.

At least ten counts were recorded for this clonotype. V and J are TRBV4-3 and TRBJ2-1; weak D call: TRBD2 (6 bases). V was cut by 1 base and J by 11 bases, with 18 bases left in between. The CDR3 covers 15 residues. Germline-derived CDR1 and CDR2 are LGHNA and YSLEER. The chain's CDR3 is CASSQGPGDFAKQFF. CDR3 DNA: TGCGCCAGCAGCCAAGGCCCCGGGGACTTCGCCAAGCAGTTCTTC.

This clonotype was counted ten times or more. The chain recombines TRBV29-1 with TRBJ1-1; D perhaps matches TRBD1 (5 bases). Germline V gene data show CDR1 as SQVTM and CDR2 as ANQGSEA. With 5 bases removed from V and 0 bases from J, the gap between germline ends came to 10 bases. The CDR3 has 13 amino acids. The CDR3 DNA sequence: TGCAGCGTTAAGACAGTCATGAACACTGAAGCTTTCTTT. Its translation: CSVKTVMNTEAFF.

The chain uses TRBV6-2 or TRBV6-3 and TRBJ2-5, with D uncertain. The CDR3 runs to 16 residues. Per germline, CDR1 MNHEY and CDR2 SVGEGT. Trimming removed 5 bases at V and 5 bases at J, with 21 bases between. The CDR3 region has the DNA TGTGCCAGCAGTAACCCCATTAGAAGGGTCAGTGAGACCCAGTACTTC. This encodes CASSNPIRRVSETQYF.

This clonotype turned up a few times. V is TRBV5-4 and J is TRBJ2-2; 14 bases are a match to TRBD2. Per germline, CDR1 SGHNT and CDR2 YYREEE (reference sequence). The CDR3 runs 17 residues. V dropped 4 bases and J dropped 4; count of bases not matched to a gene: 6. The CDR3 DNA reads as TGTGCCAGCAGCCTGACTAGCGGGGGGGCTCTCACCGGGGAGCTGTTTTTT. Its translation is CASSLTSGGALTGELFF. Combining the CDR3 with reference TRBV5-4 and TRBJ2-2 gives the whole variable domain ETGVTQSPTHLIKTRGQQVTLRCSSQSGHNTVSWYQQALGQGPQFIFQYYREEENGRGNFPPRFSGLQFPNYSSELNVNALELDDSALYLCASSLTSGGALTGELFFGEGSRLTVL.

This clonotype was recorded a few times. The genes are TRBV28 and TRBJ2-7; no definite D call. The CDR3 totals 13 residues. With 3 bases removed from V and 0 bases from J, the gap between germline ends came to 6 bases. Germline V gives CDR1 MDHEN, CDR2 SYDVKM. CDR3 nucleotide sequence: TGTGCCAGCAGTTTGCCAGACTCCTACGAGCAGTACTTC. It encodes CASSLPDSYEQYF.

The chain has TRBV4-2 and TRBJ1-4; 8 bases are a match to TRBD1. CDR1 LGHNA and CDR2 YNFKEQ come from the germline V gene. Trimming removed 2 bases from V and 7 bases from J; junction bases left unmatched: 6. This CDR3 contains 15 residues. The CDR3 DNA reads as TGTGCCAGCAGCCAACTGGACAGGGACAGTGAAAAACTGTTTTTT. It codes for CASSQLDRDSEKLFF.

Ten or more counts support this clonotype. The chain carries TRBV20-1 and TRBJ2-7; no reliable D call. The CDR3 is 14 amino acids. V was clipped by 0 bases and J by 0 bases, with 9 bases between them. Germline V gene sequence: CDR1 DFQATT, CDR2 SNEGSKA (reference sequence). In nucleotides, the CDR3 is TGCAGTGCTAGAGATCGGACCAGCTCCTACGAGCAGTACTTC. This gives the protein CSARDRTSSYEQYF.

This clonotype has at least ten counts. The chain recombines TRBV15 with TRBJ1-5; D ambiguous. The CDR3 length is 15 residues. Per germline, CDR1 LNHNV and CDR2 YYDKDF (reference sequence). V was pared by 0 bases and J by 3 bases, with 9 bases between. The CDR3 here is CATSRDKGYNQPQHF. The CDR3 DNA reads TGTGCCACCAGCAGAGATAAGGGTTACAATCAGCCCCAGCATTTT.